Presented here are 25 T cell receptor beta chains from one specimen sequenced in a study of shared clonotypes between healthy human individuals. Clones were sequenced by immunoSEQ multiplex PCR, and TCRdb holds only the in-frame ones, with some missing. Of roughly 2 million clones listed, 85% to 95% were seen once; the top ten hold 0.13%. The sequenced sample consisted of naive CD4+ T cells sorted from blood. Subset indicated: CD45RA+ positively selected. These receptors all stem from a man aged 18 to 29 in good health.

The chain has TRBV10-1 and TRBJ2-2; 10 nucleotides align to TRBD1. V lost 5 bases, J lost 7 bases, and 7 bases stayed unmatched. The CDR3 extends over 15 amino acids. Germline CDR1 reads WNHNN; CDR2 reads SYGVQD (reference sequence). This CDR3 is CASSRDRGMVGELFF. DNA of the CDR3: TGCGCCAGCAGTCGGGACAGGGGAATGGTCGGGGAGCTGTTTTTT.

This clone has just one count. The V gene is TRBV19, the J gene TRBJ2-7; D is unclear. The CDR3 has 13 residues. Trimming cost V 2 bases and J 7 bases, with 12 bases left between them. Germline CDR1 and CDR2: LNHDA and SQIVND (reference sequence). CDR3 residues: CASSIYPRWEQYF. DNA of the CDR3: TGTGCCAGTAGTATATATCCCCGCTGGGAGCAGTACTTC.

CDR3 sequence: CATSRGRDSFFSGNTIYF. CDR3 DNA sequence: TGTGCCACCAGCAGAGGGCGGGACAGTTTCTTCTCTGGAAACACCATATATTTT. This chain links TRBV15 with TRBJ1-3; TRBD1 matches 7 bases. After removal of 1 base from V and 0 bases from J, the junction contained 9 bases not matched to a gene. The CDR3 covers 18 residues. Germline assignment: CDR1 LNHNV and CDR2 YYDKDF (reference sequence).

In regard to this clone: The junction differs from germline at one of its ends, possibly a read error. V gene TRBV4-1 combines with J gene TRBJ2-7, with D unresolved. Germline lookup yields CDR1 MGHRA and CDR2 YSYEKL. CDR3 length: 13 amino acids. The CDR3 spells CASSQDLGGRSNF. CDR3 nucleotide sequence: TGCGCCAGCAGCCAAGATTTGGGCGGCAGATCCAACTTC.

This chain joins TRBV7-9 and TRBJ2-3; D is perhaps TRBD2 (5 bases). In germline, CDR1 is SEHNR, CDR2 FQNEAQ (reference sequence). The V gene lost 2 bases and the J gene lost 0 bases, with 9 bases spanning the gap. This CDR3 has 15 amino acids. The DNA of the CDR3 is TGTGCCAGCAGCTTAACTAGTACTAGCACAGATACGCAGTATTTT. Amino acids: CASSLTSTSTDTQYF.

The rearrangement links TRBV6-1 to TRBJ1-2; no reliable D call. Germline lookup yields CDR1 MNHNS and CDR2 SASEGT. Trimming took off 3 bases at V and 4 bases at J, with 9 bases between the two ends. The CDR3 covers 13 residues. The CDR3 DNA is TGTGCCAGCAGTGATGCCAGTTTCTATGGCTACACCTTC. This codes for CASSDASFYGYTF.

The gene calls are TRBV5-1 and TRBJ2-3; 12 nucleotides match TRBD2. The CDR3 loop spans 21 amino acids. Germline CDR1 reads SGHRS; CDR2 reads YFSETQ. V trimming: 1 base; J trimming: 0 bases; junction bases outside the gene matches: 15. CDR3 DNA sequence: TGCGCCAGCAGCTTGTCTCGGACTAGCGGGACCTACCCGCCTAGCACAGATACGCAGTATTTT. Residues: CASSLSRTSGTYPPSTDTQYF.

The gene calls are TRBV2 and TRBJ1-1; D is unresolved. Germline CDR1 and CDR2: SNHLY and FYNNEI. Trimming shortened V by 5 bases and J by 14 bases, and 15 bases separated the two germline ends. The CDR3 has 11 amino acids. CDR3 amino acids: CASSFPSGRFF. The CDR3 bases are TGTGCCAGCAGTTTCCCTAGCGGGCGGTTCTTT. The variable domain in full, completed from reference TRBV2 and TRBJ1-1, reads EPEVTQTPSHQVTQMGQEVILRCVPISNHLYFYWYRQILGQKVEFLVSFYNNEISEKSEIFDDQFSVERPDGSNFTLKIRSTKLEDSAMYFCASSFPSGRFFGQGTRLTVV.

DNA for the CDR3: TGTGCCAGTAGTATAGCACCAGGGAACGCACCCCTCCACTTT. Encoded protein: CASSIAPGNAPLHF. V and J are TRBV19 and TRBJ1-6, with TRBD1 as a possible D gene (5 bases). Trimming stripped 1 base from V and 11 bases from J, with 12 bases between. Germline V CDR1 and CDR2: LNHDA, SQIVND (reference sequence). CDR3 size: 14 residues.

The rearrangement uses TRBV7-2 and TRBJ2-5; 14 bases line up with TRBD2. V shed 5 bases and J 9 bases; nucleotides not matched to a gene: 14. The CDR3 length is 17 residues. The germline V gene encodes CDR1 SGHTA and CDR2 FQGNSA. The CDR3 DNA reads TGTGCCAGCAGCCTGGGACTAGCGGGGGAGCCCCAAGGGGCCCAGTACTTC. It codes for CASSLGLAGEPQGAQYF.

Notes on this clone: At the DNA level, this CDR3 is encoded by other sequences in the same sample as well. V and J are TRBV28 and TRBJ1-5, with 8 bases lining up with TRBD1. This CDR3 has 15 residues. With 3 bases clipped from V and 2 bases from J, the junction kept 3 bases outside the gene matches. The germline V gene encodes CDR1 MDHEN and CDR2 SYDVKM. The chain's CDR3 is CASSFSGGGNQPQHF. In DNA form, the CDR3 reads TGTGCCAGCAGTTTTTCAGGGGGCGGCAATCAGCCCCAGCATTTT.

The CDR3: CASSPTGAETQYF. CDR3 nucleotide sequence: TGTGCCAGCAGCCCTACGGGGGCAGAGACCCAGTACTTC. This chain uses TRBV7-3 with TRBJ2-5; tentatively, D is TRBD1 or TRBD2 (6 bases each). This CDR3 is 13 amino acids long. The V end was cut by 5 bases, the J end by 4 bases, with 11 bases between. Germline CDR1 reads SGHTA; CDR2 reads FQGTGA.

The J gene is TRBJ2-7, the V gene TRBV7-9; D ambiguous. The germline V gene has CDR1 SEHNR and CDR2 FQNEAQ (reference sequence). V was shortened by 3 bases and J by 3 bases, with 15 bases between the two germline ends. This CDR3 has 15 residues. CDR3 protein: CASSFKGPKGYEQYF. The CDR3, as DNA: TGTGCCAGCAGCTTTAAGGGTCCCAAGGGCTACGAGCAGTACTTC.

The CDR3 spells CASSSKETQYF. The CDR3 DNA is TGCGCCAGCAGCTCGAAAGAGACCCAGTACTTC. The rearrangement joins TRBV5-1 to TRBJ2-5; no firm D call. The germline V and J ends were trimmed by 3 bases and 3 bases, with 3 bases remaining between them. The length of the CDR3 is 11 residues. The germline V gene has CDR1 SGHRS and CDR2 YFSETQ.

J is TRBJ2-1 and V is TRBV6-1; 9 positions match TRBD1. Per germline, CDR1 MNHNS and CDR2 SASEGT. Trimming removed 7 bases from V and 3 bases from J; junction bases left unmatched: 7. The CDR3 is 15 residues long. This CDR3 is CASNADRGYYNEQFF. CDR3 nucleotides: TGTGCCAGCAATGCGGACAGGGGCTACTACAATGAGCAGTTCTTC.

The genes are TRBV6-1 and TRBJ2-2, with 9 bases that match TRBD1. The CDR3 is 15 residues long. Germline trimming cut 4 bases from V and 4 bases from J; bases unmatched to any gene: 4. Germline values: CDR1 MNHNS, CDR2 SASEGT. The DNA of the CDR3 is TGTGCCAGCAGTGCACAGGGGGCTGGCACCGGGGAGCTGTTTTTT. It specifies CASSAQGAGTGELFF.

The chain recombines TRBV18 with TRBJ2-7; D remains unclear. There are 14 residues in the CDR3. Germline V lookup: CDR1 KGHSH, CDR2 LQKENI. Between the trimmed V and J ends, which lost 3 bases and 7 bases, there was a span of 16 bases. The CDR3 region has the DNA TGTGCCAGCTCACCGACACGCGCAGATGGGGAGCAGTACTTC. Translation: CASSPTRADGEQYF.

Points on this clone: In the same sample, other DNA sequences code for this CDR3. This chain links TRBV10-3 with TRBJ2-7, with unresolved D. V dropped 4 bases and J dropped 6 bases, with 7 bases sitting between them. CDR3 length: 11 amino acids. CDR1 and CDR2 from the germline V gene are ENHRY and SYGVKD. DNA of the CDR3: TGTGCCATCAGTGGTGGGTCCGAGCAGTACTTC. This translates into CAISGGSEQYF.

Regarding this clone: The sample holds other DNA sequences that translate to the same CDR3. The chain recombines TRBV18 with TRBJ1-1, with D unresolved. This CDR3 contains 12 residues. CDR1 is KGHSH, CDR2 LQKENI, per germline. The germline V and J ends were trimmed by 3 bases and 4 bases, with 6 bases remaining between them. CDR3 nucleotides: TGTGCCAGCTCACCGAGGGTCACTGAAGCTTTCTTT. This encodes CASSPRVTEAFF.

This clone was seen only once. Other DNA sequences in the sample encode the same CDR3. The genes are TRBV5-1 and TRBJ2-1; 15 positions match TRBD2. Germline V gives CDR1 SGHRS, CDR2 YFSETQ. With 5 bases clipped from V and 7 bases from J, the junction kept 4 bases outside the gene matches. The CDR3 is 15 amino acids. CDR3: CASSPGLAGGNEQFF. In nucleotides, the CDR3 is TGCGCCAGCAGTCCCGGACTAGCGGGAGGGAATGAGCAGTTCTTC.

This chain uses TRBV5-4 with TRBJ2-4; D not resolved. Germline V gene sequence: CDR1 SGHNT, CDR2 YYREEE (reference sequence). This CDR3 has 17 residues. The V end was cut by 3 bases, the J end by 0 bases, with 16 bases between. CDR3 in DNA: TGTGCCAGCAGCTACAGATCGGCAGCCTTAGCCAAAAACATTCAGTACTTC. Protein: CASSYRSAALAKNIQYF.

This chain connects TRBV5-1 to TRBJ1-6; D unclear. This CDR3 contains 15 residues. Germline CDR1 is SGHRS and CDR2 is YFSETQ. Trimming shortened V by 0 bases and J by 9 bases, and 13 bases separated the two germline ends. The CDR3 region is CASSLDGQSGSPLHF. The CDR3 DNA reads TGCGCCAGCAGCTTGGACGGGCAATCTGGTTCACCCCTCCACTTT.

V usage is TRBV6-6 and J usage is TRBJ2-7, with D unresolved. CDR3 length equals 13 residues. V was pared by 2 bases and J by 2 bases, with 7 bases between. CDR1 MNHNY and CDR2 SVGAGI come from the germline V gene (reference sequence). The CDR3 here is CASSYAGTYEQYF. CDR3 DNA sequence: TGTGCCAGCAGTTACGCAGGTACCTACGAGCAGTACTTC.

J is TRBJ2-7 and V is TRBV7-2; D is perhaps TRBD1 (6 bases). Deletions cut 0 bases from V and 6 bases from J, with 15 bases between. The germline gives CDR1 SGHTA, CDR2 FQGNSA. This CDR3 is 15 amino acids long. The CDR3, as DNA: TGTGCCAGCAGCTTAGCGCTGGCAGGGGCAGGCGAGCAGTACTTC. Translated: CASSLALAGAGEQYF.

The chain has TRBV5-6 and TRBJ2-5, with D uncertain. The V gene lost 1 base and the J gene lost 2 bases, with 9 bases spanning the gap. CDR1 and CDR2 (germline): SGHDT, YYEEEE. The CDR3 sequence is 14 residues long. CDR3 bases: TGTGCCAGCAGCTTGCGGCTAACTCAAGAGACCCAGTACTTC. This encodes CASSLRLTQETQYF.